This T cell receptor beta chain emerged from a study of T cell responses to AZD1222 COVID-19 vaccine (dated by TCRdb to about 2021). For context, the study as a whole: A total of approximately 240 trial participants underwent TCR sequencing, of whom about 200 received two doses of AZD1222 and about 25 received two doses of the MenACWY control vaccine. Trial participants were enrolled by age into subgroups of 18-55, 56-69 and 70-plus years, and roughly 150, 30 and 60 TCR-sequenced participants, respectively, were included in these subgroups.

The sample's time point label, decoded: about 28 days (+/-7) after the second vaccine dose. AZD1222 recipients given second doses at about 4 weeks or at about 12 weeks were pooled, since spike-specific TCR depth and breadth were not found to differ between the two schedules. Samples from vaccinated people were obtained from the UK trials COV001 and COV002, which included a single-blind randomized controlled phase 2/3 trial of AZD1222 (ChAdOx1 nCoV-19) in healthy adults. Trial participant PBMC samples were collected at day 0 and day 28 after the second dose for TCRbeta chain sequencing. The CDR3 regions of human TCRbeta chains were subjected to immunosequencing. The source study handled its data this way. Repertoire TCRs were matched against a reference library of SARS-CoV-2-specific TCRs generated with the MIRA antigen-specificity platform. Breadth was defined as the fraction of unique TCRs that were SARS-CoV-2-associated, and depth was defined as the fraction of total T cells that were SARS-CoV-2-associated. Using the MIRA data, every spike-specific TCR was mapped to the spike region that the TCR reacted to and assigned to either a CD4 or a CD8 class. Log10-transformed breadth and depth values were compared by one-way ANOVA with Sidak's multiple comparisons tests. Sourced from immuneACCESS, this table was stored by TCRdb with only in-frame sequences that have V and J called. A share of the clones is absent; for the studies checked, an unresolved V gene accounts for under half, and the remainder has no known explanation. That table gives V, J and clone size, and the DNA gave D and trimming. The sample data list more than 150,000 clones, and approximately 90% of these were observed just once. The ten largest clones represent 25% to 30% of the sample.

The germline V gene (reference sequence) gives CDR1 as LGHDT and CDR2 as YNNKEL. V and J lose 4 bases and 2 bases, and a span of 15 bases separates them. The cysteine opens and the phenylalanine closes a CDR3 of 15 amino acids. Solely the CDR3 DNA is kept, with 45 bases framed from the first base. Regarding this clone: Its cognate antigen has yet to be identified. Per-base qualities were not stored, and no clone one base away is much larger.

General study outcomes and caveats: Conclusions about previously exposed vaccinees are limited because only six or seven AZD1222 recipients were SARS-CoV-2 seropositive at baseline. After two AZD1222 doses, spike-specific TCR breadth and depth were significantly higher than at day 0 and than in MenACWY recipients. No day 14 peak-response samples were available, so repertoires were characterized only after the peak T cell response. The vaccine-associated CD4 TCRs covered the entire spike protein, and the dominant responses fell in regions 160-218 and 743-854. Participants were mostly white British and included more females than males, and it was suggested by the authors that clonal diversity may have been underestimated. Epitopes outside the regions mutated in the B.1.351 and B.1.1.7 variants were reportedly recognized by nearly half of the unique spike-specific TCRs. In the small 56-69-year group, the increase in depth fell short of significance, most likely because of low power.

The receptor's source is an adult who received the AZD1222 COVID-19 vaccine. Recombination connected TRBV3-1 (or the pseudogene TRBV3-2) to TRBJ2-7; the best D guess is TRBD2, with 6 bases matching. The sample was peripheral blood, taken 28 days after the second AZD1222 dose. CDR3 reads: CASSLGGGTPYEQYF. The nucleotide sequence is TGTGCCAGCAGCCTCGGGGGAGGAACCCCCTACGAGCAGTACTTC.